Sequencing of this TCR beta chain was carried out in a study of OX40 agonist ivuxolimab in advanced cancers. For the study at large: Partial responses were achieved by three patients, of whom one had hepatocellular carcinoma and two had cutaneous melanoma.

General study points: On average, a greater number of expanded clones characterised CD8+ T cells relative to CD4+. At 0.1 to 3.0 mg/kg, clonal expansion of CD4+ and CD8+ blood T cells had occurred by week 6. Partial responders receiving 0.1-3.0 mg/kg showed among the lowest clonal expansion.

Profiling relied on immunoSEQ multiplex PCR, and the TCRdb table lists in-frame clones only, not all of them. The table has roughly 35,000 clones, about four fifths seen once; the top ten hold 9.5% to 15%. Details on this clone: Its antigen remains unknown.

The V gene's germline CDR1 is LNHDA and CDR2 SQIVND (reference sequence). The CDR3 has 15 residues. V shed 5 bases and J shed 2 bases, with 13 bases lying between them. The sequence derives from an adult with an advanced solid tumor such as melanoma, head and neck, liver or kidney cancer. Specimen: CD4+ or CD8+ T cells sorted from blood, collected in a trial of the OX40 agonist ivuxolimab. The chain uses TRBV19 and TRBJ1-5; no clear D. CDR3 nucleotide sequence: TGTGCCAGTAGTGCTTCCGGGCAGGGCAATCAGCCCCAGCATTTT. Encoded protein: CASSASGQGNQPQHF. Variable domain in full (rest from reference TRBV19 and TRBJ1-5): DGGITQSPKYLFRKEGQNVTLSCEQNLNHDAMYWYRQDPGQGLRLIYYSQIVNDFQKGDIAEGYSVSREKKESFPLTVTSAQKNPTAFYLCASSASGQGNQPQHFGDGTRLSIL.